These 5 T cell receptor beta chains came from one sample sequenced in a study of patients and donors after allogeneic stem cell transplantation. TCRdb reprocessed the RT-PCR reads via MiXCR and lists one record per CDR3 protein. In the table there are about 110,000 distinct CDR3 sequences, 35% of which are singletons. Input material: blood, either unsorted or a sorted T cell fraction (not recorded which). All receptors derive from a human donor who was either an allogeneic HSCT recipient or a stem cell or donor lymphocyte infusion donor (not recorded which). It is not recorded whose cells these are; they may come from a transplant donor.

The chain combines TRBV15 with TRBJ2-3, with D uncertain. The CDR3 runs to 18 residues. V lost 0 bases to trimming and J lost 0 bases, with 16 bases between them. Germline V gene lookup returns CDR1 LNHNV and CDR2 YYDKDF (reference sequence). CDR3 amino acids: CATSRDLYFSLSTDTQYF. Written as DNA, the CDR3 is TGTGCCACCAGCAGAGATCTCTACTTTTCTCTGAGCACAGATACGCAGTATTTT.

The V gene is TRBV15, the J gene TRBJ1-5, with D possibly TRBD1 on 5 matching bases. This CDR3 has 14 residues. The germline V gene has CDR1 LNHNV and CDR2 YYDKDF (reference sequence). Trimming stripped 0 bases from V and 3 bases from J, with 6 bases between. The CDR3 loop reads CATSRDGANQPQHF. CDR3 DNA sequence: TGTGCCACCAGCAGAGACGGGGCCAATCAGCCCCAGCATTTT.

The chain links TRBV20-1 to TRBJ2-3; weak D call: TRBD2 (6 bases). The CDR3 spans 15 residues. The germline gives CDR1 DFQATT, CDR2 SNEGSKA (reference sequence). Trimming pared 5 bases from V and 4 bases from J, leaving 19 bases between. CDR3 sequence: CSAETARGLADTQYF. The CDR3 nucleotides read TGCAGTGCTGAGACCGCACGGGGGTTGGCAGATACGCAGTATTTT.

This CDR3 is CASSPPPGLAEAFF. Written as DNA, the CDR3 is TGTGCCAGCAGCCCCCCTCCAGGGCTCGCTGAAGCTTTCTTT. V and J are TRBV4-2 and TRBJ1-1, with D maybe TRBD1 (5 bases). The CDR3 is 14 amino acids. V dropped 4 bases and J dropped 6 bases, with 15 bases sitting between them. Per the germline V gene, CDR1 is LGHNA and CDR2 is YNFKEQ.

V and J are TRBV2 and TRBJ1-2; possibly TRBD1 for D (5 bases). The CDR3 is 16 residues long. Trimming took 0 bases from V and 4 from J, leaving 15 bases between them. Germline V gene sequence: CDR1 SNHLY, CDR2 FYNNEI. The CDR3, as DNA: TGTGCCAGCAGTGAAGCGGTGGGGGTAATTGTCTATGGCTACACCTTC. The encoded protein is CASSEAVGVIVYGYTF.